These 23 T cell receptor beta chains came from one sample sequenced in a study of T cells after yellow fever vaccination (dated by TCRdb to the late 2010s). The meaning of the sample's treatment or condition label: live attenuated yellow fever vaccine strain. The library relied on 5' RACE. The reads were generated on an Illumina NovaSeq 6000. TCRdb handled the public reads itself, with Q25 trimming in fastp and clone calling in MiXCR, and kept productive beta chains. Entries are consolidated by CDR3 protein sequence, retaining the most common genes and DNA. This sample lists about 350,000 distinct CDR3 sequences; about 4% were detected once. Together, the top ten hold around 23% of the sample. This material consisted of PBMCs, taken 5 days after the yellow fever booster vaccination. All receptors come from a man aged 18 to 29 who received the YFV17D yellow fever vaccine.

CDR3 residues: CASSTGTLAKNIQYF. The CDR3 DNA sequence: TGTGCCAGTAGTACCGGGACTTTAGCCAAAAACATTCAGTACTTC. The chain couples TRBV19 to TRBJ2-4, with a weak D call TRBD2 (6 bases). V was clipped by 4 bases and J by 0 bases, with 10 bases between them. The CDR3 is 15 amino acids. Germline V gene data show CDR1 as LNHDA and CDR2 as SQIVND (reference sequence). Looking up the rest from reference TRBV19 and TRBJ2-4 gives the full variable domain: DGGITQSPKYLFRKEGQNVTLSCEQNLNHDAMYWYRQDPGQGLRLIYYSQIVNDFQKGDIAEGYSVSREKKESFPLTVTSAQKNPTAFYLCASSTGTLAKNIQYFGAGTRLSVL.

For the CDR3, the DNA is TGCAGTGCCCTGCCCAGGGGACGAAGCACAGATACGCAGTATTTT. This codes for CSALPRGRSTDTQYF. The chain carries TRBV20-1 and TRBJ2-3, with D possibly being TRBD1 (6 bases). CDR3 length: 15 residues. Germline V gives CDR1 DFQATT, CDR2 SNEGSKA (reference sequence). The ends were cut back, 6 bases at V and 0 bases at J, with 16 bases in the middle.

This clonotype has only a few counts. V usage is TRBV6-1 and J usage is TRBJ1-6; 8 bases match TRBD1. The V gene's germline CDR1 is MNHNS and CDR2 SASEGT. This CDR3 spans 16 amino acids. Losses at the gene ends were 4 bases for V and 7 bases for J; bases not matched to a gene: 9. The CDR3 spells CASSGTDRVRNSPLHF. The CDR3 nucleotides are TGTGCCAGCAGTGGAACGGACAGGGTTCGGAATTCACCCCTCCACTTT.

J is TRBJ2-1 and V is TRBV7-9; possible D gene TRBD1, 6 bases. Per germline, CDR1 SEHNR and CDR2 FQNEAQ (reference sequence). The V end lost 7 bases, the J end lost 5 bases, and 18 bases lay between the germline ends. This CDR3 comprises 15 residues. CDR3 nucleotide sequence: TGTGCCAGCACCTTGTTGGGGGCCCTTCACAATGAGCAGTTCTTC. Amino acids: CASTLLGALHNEQFF.

Comment on this clonotype: Relative to the germline gene, one junction end is altered; a read error may explain this. The rearrangement uses TRBV7-7 and TRBJ2-1; D gene unclear. The CDR3 runs 13 residues. The germline V gene encodes CDR1 SSHAT and CDR2 FNYEAQ (reference sequence). CDR3 loop: CASSLALWNEQFF. Written as DNA, the CDR3 is TGTGCTAGCAGCTTAGCCCTTTGGAATGAGCAGTTCTTC.

The chain recombines TRBV6-5 with TRBJ2-7; tentative D call: TRBD2 (6 bases). CDR1 is MNHEY and CDR2 is SVGAGI in the germline V gene. The CDR3 loop spans 14 amino acids. The germline V and J ends were trimmed by 6 bases and 7 bases, with 19 bases remaining between them. The CDR3 sequence: CASSQEGRAGEQYV. In nucleotides, the CDR3 is TGTGCCAGCAGCCAGGAGGGCCGGGCGGGGGAGCAGTACGTC.

The chain is built from TRBV7-9 and TRBJ2-1; perhaps D is TRBD1 or TRBD2 (5 bases each). The CDR3 extends over 13 amino acids. V gave up 10 bases and J gave up 4 bases, with 14 bases separating them. Germline CDR1 is SEHNR and CDR2 is FQNEAQ (reference sequence). The DNA of the CDR3 is TGTGCCACCCAGGGACCGGGGTACAATGAGCAGTTCTTC. Translating it yields CATQGPGYNEQFF.

This clonotype appeared many times. V usage is TRBV7-9 and J usage is TRBJ1-2; D is uncertain. Trimming removed 2 bases at V and 1 base at J, with 5 bases between. The CDR3 spans 13 residues. Germline V CDR1 and CDR2: SEHNR, FQNEAQ (reference sequence). CDR3 nucleotides: TGTGCCAGCAGCTTACCGGGTAACTATGGCTACACCTTC. Its protein product is CASSLPGNYGYTF.

This clonotype turned up a few times. The rearrangement links TRBV9 to TRBJ2-2; D unclear. Germline CDR1 is SGDLS and CDR2 is YYNGEE. V was trimmed by 0 bases and J by 2 bases, leaving 8 bases between them. The CDR3 spans 15 residues. This CDR3 is CASSVGGANTGELFF. CDR3 in DNA: TGTGCCAGCAGCGTAGGAGGAGCTAACACCGGGGAGCTGTTTTTT.

V is TRBV7-4 and J is TRBJ1-6; D may be TRBD1 (6 bases). Germline V CDR1 and CDR2: SGHVT, SQSDAQ. The CDR3 spans 14 residues. The V end lost 7 bases, the J end lost 10 bases, and 17 bases lay between the germline ends. The CDR3 sequence: CASTPQAGESPLHF. The CDR3 coding sequence is TGTGCCAGCACCCCCCAGGCAGGGGAATCACCCCTCCACTTT. The variable domain in full, with the rest retrieved from reference TRBV7-4 and TRBJ1-6, is GAGVSQSPRYKVAKRGRDVALRCDSISGHVTLYWYRQTLGQGSEVLTYSQSDAQRDKSGRPSGRFSAERPERSVSTLKIQRTEQGDSAVYLCASTPQAGESPLHFGNGTRLTVT.

This clonotype was observed many times. The chain carries TRBV7-7 and TRBJ2-1; the match to TRBD2 covers 12 bases. Germline-derived CDR1 and CDR2 are SSHAT and FNYEAQ (reference sequence). This CDR3 has 15 residues. V dropped 4 bases and J dropped 7; count of bases not matched to a gene: 5. The CDR3 is CASSSSSGGGNEQFF. DNA of the CDR3: TGTGCCAGCAGCTCCTCTAGCGGGGGGGGGAATGAGCAGTTCTTC. Variable domain in full (rest from reference TRBV7-7 and TRBJ2-1): GAGVSQSPRYKVTKRGQDVTLRCDPISSHATLYWYQQALGQGPEFLTYFNYEAQPDKSGLPSDRFSAERPEGSISTLTIQRTEQRDSAMYRCASSSSSGGGNEQFFGPGTRLTVL.

This clonotype came up many times. V gene TRBV12-5 combines with J gene TRBJ2-1; the D is unclear. V was cut by 2 bases and J by 1 base, with 21 bases left in between. The CDR3 runs 19 residues. Germline-derived CDR1 and CDR2 are LGHNT and FRNRAP. CDR3 in amino acids: CASGLILGRPGPSYNEQFF. The DNA of the CDR3 is TGTGCTAGTGGTTTGATTCTAGGCAGGCCGGGCCCATCCTACAATGAGCAGTTCTTC.

The chain is built from TRBV7-2 and TRBJ2-4; the D is unclear. V shed 0 bases and J shed 3 bases, with 18 bases lying between them. Germline V lookup: CDR1 SGHTA, CDR2 FQGNSA. The CDR3 loop spans 18 amino acids. CDR3 nucleotide sequence: TGTGCCAGCAGCTTAGCGCTTGGGTGGGTTGCCGTCAAAAACATTCAGTACTTC. Translated: CASSLALGWVAVKNIQYF.

V gene TRBV6-2 or TRBV6-3 combines with J gene TRBJ2-5; maybe TRBD2 (5 bases). The CDR3 loop spans 13 amino acids. V was pared by 3 bases and J by 4 bases, with 9 bases between. Germline loops: CDR1 MNHEY, CDR2 SVGEGT. CDR3 sequence reads: CASSYGLIETQYF. DNA for the CDR3: TGTGCCAGCAGTTATGGACTCATAGAGACCCAGTACTTC.

This clonotype was seen ten or more times. This chain joins TRBV7-2 and TRBJ1-1; D gene unclear. CDR1 and CDR2 (germline): SGHTA, FQGNSA. This CDR3 is built from 15 residues. V lost 3 bases and J 3 bases, leaving 14 bases between the germline ends. In DNA form, the CDR3 reads TGTGCCAGCAGCTTTTTTCCGGCGTCGGACACTGAAGCTTTCTTT. It codes for CASSFFPASDTEAFF.

This clonotype appeared many times. The V and J genes are TRBV6-6 and TRBJ2-1; 10 nucleotides line up with TRBD2. The CDR3 runs to 16 residues. The J segment lost 5 bases and the V segment lost 2 bases, leaving 6 bases of the junction unmatched. Per the germline V gene, CDR1 is MNHNY and CDR2 is SVGAGI (reference sequence). This chain's CDR3 is CASSYPQSGGDNEQFF. CDR3 bases: TGTGCCAGCAGTTACCCTCAAAGCGGGGGGGACAATGAGCAGTTCTTC.

The J gene is TRBJ2-5, the V gene TRBV10-3, with 15 bases that match TRBD2. Trimming took 8 bases from V and 4 from J; bases not matched to a gene: 11. The germline CDR1 and CDR2 sequences are ENHRY and SYGVKD. The CDR3 is made up of 17 amino acids. The CDR3 loop reads CAIGGTSGGLARETQYF. The CDR3 DNA reads TGTGCCATCGGTGGGACTAGCGGGGGGCTTGCGAGAGAGACCCAGTACTTC.

The chain carries TRBV7-2 and TRBJ1-5; 8 bases line up with TRBD1. There are 14 residues in the CDR3. V gave up 6 bases and J gave up 7 bases; unmatched junction bases: 8. Per the germline V gene, CDR1 is SGHTA and CDR2 is FQGNSA. CDR3 region: CASSFDRGGQPQHF. For the CDR3, the DNA is TGTGCCAGCAGTTTTGACAGGGGCGGACAGCCCCAGCATTTT.

This clonotype occurred a few times. The rearrangement uses TRBV4-1 and TRBJ2-7; 8 positions match TRBD1. Trimming removed 4 bases from V and 3 bases from J; junction bases left unmatched: 8. CDR1 and CDR2 from the germline V gene are MGHRA and YSYEKL. There are 15 residues in the CDR3. This chain's CDR3 is CASSPGGAEDYEQYV. Here the CDR3 DNA reads TGCGCCAGCAGCCCAGGGGGCGCGGAAGACTACGAGCAGTACGTC.

The chain links TRBV29-1 to TRBJ2-7, with 9 bases fitting TRBD1. The CDR3 loop spans 14 amino acids. Germline V gene data show CDR1 as SQVTM and CDR2 as ANQGSEA. J was trimmed by 2 bases and V by 8 bases; bases with no gene match: 10. The CDR3 DNA sequence: TGCAGCACCTCGACAGGGGGGGTGCCCTACGAGCAGTACTTC. Translation gives CSTSTGGVPYEQYF.

This clonotype was found many times. V and J are TRBV27 and TRBJ1-1; D is unclear. CDR3 length equals 11 residues. CDR1 MNHEY and CDR2 SMNVEV come from the germline V gene (reference sequence). Between the trimmed V and J ends, which lost 8 bases and 2 bases, there was a span of 6 bases. Here the CDR3 DNA reads TGTGCCAGCCGAAGTAACACTGAAGCTTTCTTT. It codes for CASRSNTEAFF.

The rearrangement links TRBV20-1 to TRBJ1-4; a possible D gene is TRBD1 (5 bases). The germline V gene has CDR1 DFQATT and CDR2 SNEGSKA (reference sequence). This CDR3 comprises 14 residues. V lost 1 base, J lost 8 bases, and 14 bases lay in between. In DNA, the CDR3 is TGCAGTGCTAGAGTGACCGGGGCGGGAGAAAAACTGTTTTTT. Protein product: CSARVTGAGEKLFF.

This clonotype came up a few times. Written as DNA, the CDR3 is TGCGCCAGCAGCCAAGACCAGGAGTCCAATCAGCCCCAGCATTTT. This translates into CASSQDQESNQPQHF. This rearrangement joins TRBV4-3 to TRBJ1-5, with D uncertain. Germline CDR1 is LGHNA and CDR2 is YSLEER. There are 15 residues in the CDR3. Trimming pared 0 bases from V and 3 bases from J, leaving 9 bases between.